This T cell receptor (beta chain) was obtained from a study of blood T cell repertoires in COVID-19. Sequencing was performed with immunoSEQ multiplex PCR; in TCRdb, only in-frame clones are kept and a portion is missing. The sample has roughly 93,000 clones, roughly 80% seen once. The CDR3 contains 12 residues. Trimming took 11 bases from V and 8 from J; bases not matched to a gene: 4. CDR1 and CDR2 from the germline V gene are ENHRY and SYGVKD. The clonotype originates from a woman older than 75 with acute or convalescent COVID-19. J is TRBJ1-6 and V is TRBV10-3; 9 nucleotides align to TRBD1. Specimen: peripheral blood. The CDR3: CAARQGDSPLHF. CDR3 coding DNA: TGTGCCGCGAGACAGGGGGATTCACCCCTCCACTTT.